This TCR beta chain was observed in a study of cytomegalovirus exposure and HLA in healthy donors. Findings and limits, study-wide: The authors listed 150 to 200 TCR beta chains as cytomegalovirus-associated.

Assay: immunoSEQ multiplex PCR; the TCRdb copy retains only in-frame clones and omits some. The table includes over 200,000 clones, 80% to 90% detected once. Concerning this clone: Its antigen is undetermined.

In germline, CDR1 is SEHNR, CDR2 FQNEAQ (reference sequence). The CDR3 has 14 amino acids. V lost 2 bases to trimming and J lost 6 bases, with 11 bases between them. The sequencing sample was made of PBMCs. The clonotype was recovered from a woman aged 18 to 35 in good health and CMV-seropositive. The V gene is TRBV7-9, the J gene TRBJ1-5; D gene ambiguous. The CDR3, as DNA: TGTGCCAGCAGCTTAATAGATGGGAGTCAGCCCCAGCATTTT. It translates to CASSLIDGSQPQHF.